The 8 T cell receptor beta chains listed next were all sequenced from one sample in a study of Ad26.COV2.S vaccination and SARS-CoV-2 variants. Produced via immunoSEQ multiplex PCR; TCRdb's table is partial and in-frame only. This table holds roughly 500,000 clones, about 91% found once. As to treatment: some 20 received Ad26.COV2.S at low or high dose, single or two shots; about five received placebo; per-sample allocation not given. Sampling occurred on day 63 after the first vaccine or placebo injection. Material: peripheral blood, obtained in a trial of Ad26.COV2.S vaccine versus placebo. These receptors all come from a person aged 18-60 years who received the Ad26.COV2.S COVID-19 vaccine or a placebo.

V and J are TRBV20-1 and TRBJ2-1, with 8 bases matching TRBD2. This CDR3 is 12 amino acids long. Per the germline V gene, CDR1 is DFQATT and CDR2 is SNEGSKA (reference sequence). The V gene end was trimmed by 3 bases and the J gene end by 9 bases; junction bases not matched to a gene: 4. CDR3 in amino acids: CSASPAGAEQFF. In DNA form, the CDR3 reads TGCAGTGCTAGTCCAGCGGGGGCTGAGCAGTTCTTC.

The rearrangement links TRBV15 to TRBJ2-1; D gene ambiguous. CDR1 and CDR2 from the germline V gene are LNHNV and YYDKDF (reference sequence). V gave up 1 base and J gave up 2 bases, with 9 bases separating them. The CDR3 runs to 15 residues. CDR3 in amino acids: CATSRVGLTYNEQFF. The CDR3 DNA follows: TGTGCCACCAGCAGAGTGGGCCTTACCTACAATGAGCAGTTCTTC.

V and J are TRBV2 and TRBJ1-4; no definite D call. Per germline, CDR1 SNHLY and CDR2 FYNNEI. V lost 4 bases, J lost 8 bases, and 8 bases lay in between. This CDR3 is built from 12 residues. CDR3 in amino acids: CASSVIDEKLFF. CDR3 nucleotides: TGTGCCAGCAGTGTAATTGACGAAAAACTGTTTTTT.

The CDR3 DNA sequence: TGTGCCAGCCGGGACAGGGGCGAGGGCTACACCTTC. Its protein is CASRDRGEGYTF. This chain uses TRBV25-1 with TRBJ1-2; 10 bases align to TRBD1. Germline CDR1 MGHDK, CDR2 SYGVNS. The CDR3 covers 12 residues. V was pared by 8 bases and J by 8 bases, with 5 bases of the junction left unmatched.

The chain uses TRBV5-5 and TRBJ1-1; D ambiguous. V was clipped by 7 bases and J by 1 base, with 11 bases between them. The germline gives CDR1 SGHKS, CDR2 YYEKEE (reference sequence). This CDR3 contains 13 residues. CDR3 loop: CASRPAGNTEAFF. CDR3 in DNA: TGTGCCAGCCGGCCCGCAGGGAACACTGAAGCTTTCTTT.

The J gene is TRBJ1-2, the V gene TRBV14, with D perhaps TRBD1 (6 bases). Deletions cut 0 bases from V and 6 bases from J, with 14 bases between. The CDR3 contains 15 residues. CDR1 and CDR2 from the germline V gene are SGHDN and FVKESK. The CDR3 region has the DNA TGTGCCAGCAGCCAAGATGGGACATTCTTGAATGGCTACACCTTC. This encodes CASSQDGTFLNGYTF.

The chain has TRBV4-3 and TRBJ1-4, with a weak D call TRBD1 (5 bases). The germline CDR1 and CDR2 sequences are LGHNA and YSLEER. The CDR3 consists of 16 residues. The ends were cut back, 0 bases at V and 6 bases at J, with 14 bases in the middle. CDR3 residues: CASSQDEAGGYEKLFF. As DNA, the CDR3 is TGCGCCAGCAGCCAAGATGAGGCCGGGGGGTATGAAAAACTGTTTTTT.

The genes are TRBV11-2 and TRBJ2-2; 12 nucleotides agree with TRBD2. There are 15 residues in the CDR3. V shed 8 bases and J 6 bases; nucleotides not matched to a gene: 7. Germline values: CDR1 SGHAT, CDR2 FQNNGV. CDR3 region: CASPTASGRAGELFF. As DNA, the CDR3 is TGTGCCAGCCCAACGGCTAGCGGGAGGGCCGGGGAGCTGTTTTTT.